The 22 T cell receptor beta chains below come from one sample, sequenced in a study of shared clonotypes between healthy human individuals. Profiled with immunoSEQ multiplex PCR; TCRdb holds only in-frame clones, not every one. The table has some 2,400,000 clones, 95% seen once; the top ten hold roughly 0.13%. The sample comprised naive CD4+ T cells sorted from blood. Subset defined: CD45RA+ positively selected. These receptors came from a man younger than 30 in good health.

The chain couples TRBV5-6 to TRBJ1-2, with 9 bases lining up with TRBD1. The germline CDR1 and CDR2 sequences are SGHDT and YYEEEE. There are 14 residues in the CDR3. The J segment lost 5 bases and the V segment lost 4 bases, leaving 6 bases of the junction unmatched. CDR3 sequence (DNA): TGTGCCAGCAGCCGGACAGGGGACACGTATGGCTACACCTTC. Amino acids: CASSRTGDTYGYTF.

On this clone: Distinct nucleotide sequences in the sample also encode this CDR3. The chain uses TRBV9 and TRBJ2-3, with D possibly being TRBD2 (5 bases). CDR3 length: 15 amino acids. Per the germline V gene, CDR1 is SGDLS and CDR2 is YYNGEE. V lost 0 bases, J lost 4 bases, and 12 bases lay in between. CDR3 sequence reads: CASSVGGRGADTQYF. The CDR3 coding sequence is TGTGCCAGCAGCGTAGGCGGGCGTGGAGCAGATACGCAGTATTTT.

This chain connects TRBV5-4 to TRBJ1-6; 7 bases are a match to TRBD1. The trim removed 0 bases at V and 5 bases at J, leaving 8 bases unmatched. This CDR3 has 17 amino acids. Germline CDR1 SGHNT, CDR2 YYREEE (reference sequence). The DNA for the CDR3 is TGTGCCAGCAGCTTGGCCGTCAGGGGGGTGCATAATTCACCCCTCCACTTT. Its protein is CASSLAVRGVHNSPLHF.

Written as DNA, the CDR3 is TGTGCCTGGAGTGTAGGAGGAGCAAGCACCGGGGAGCTGTTTTTT. Its protein is CAWSVGGASTGELFF. The genes are TRBV30 and TRBJ2-2, with a weak D call TRBD2 (5 bases). Looked up from germline, CDR1 is GTSNPN and CDR2 is SVGIG (reference sequence). V was clipped by 0 bases and J by 4 bases, with 12 bases between them. The CDR3 loop spans 15 amino acids.

This sequence joins TRBV28 and TRBJ1-5; no definite D call. CDR1 MDHEN and CDR2 SYDVKM come from the germline V gene. The V gene lost 3 bases and the J gene lost 8 bases, with 11 bases spanning the gap. CDR3 length: 13 residues. The CDR3 spells CASSLNLGKPQHF. The CDR3 DNA reads TGTGCCAGCAGTTTGAACCTGGGAAAGCCCCAGCATTTT.

The chain links TRBV5-5 to TRBJ2-7; D is ambiguous. CDR3 length: 13 amino acids. The V and J ends lost 3 bases and 7 bases respectively, with 14 bases between them. Looked up from germline, CDR1 is SGHKS and CDR2 is YYEKEE (reference sequence). CDR3 DNA: TGTGCCAGCAGCTCTGAATGGACCGGGGAGCAGTACTTC. Its translation: CASSSEWTGEQYF. Filled out from reference TRBV5-5 and TRBJ2-7, the complete variable domain reads DAGVTQSPTHLIKTRGQQVTLRCSPISGHKSVSWYQQVLGQGPQFIFQYYEKEERGRGNFPDRFSARQFPNYSSELNVNALLLGDSALYLCASSSEWTGEQYFGPGTRLTVT.

As concerns this clone: Other DNA sequences in the same sample also yield this CDR3. The chain joins TRBV6-6 to TRBJ2-7, with D possibly being TRBD1 (5 bases). V was shortened by 2 bases and J by 1 base, with 6 bases between the two germline ends. The CDR3 extends over 13 amino acids. CDR1 and CDR2 (germline): MNHNY, SVGAGI (reference sequence). CDR3 coding DNA: TGTGCCAGCAGTTACCCAGGGTCCTACGAGCAGTACTTC. Its protein product is CASSYPGSYEQYF.

J is TRBJ2-2 and V is TRBV11-2; no definite D call. This CDR3 has 13 amino acids. Germline values: CDR1 SGHAT, CDR2 FQNNGV. V lost 4 bases and J lost 5, with 8 bases in between. CDR3 residues: CASSSRPTGELFF. CDR3 coding DNA: TGTGCCAGCAGCTCCCGGCCAACCGGGGAGCTGTTTTTT.

This clone appeared once. This chain joins TRBV30 and TRBJ1-6; 11 bases line up with TRBD1. The CDR3 sequence is 15 residues long. With 2 bases clipped from V and 10 bases from J, the junction kept 7 bases outside the gene matches. Germline lookup yields CDR1 GTSNPN and CDR2 SVGIG (reference sequence). The CDR3 DNA sequence: TGTGCCTGGAGTATACGGACAGGGGGCGACTCACCCCTCCACTTT. Its translation: CAWSIRTGGDSPLHF.

The rearrangement uses TRBV7-9 and TRBJ2-2; 7 bases agree with TRBD2. Germline lookup yields CDR1 SEHNR and CDR2 FQNEAQ (reference sequence). This CDR3 comprises 13 residues. The J segment lost 7 bases and the V segment lost 11 bases, leaving 10 bases of the junction unmatched. The CDR3 nucleotides are TGTGCCCTGGAGGCGGGGGTAATCGGGGAGCTGTTTTTT. Its translation is CALEAGVIGELFF.

This clone was observed a single time. The chain is built from TRBV10-3 and TRBJ2-7; 9 bases fit TRBD2. V dropped 2 bases and J dropped 5; count of bases not matched to a gene: 13. From germline, CDR1 is ENHRY and CDR2 SYGVKD. This CDR3 is built from 17 residues. The CDR3 loop is CAISEAGPGLAYHEQYF. The DNA of the CDR3 is TGTGCCATCAGTGAGGCTGGACCGGGACTAGCTTACCACGAGCAGTACTTC.

The chain combines TRBV29-1 with TRBJ2-1; TRBD2 matches at 9 bases. The length of the CDR3 is 15 residues. Losses at the gene ends were 8 bases for V and 7 bases for J; bases not matched to a gene: 15. Germline values: CDR1 SQVTM, CDR2 ANQGSEA. The CDR3 DNA follows: TGCAGCTTCGTCCCCCGCGGGAGGGTGAGGAATGAGCAGTTCTTC. Its protein product is CSFVPRGRVRNEQFF.

As regards this clone: A clone one base away is much larger, so this may be a read error. Other DNA variants within this sample encode the same CDR3. The chain links TRBV11-3 to TRBJ2-3; D not resolved. The CDR3 consists of 12 residues. Per germline, CDR1 SGHNT and CDR2 YENEEA. V was pared by 3 bases and J by 0 bases, with 1 base between. CDR3 DNA: TGTGCCAGCAGCTTTAGCACAGATACGCAGTATTTT. It is translated as CASSFSTDTQYF. Combining the CDR3 with reference TRBV11-3 and TRBJ2-3 gives the whole variable domain EAGVVQSPRYKIIEKKQPVAFWCNPISGHNTLYWYLQNLGQGPELLIRYENEEAVDDSQLPKDRFSAERLKGVDSTLKIQPAELGDSAVYLCASSFSTDTQYFGPGTRLTVL.

This chain uses TRBV2 with TRBJ2-3, with a weak D call TRBD2 (5 bases). CDR1 and CDR2 (germline): SNHLY, FYNNEI. This CDR3 spans 16 amino acids. The ends were cut back, 5 bases at V and 4 bases at J, with 19 bases in the middle. The CDR3, as DNA: TGTGCCAGCAGTCACGCTAGCTCCTACGGGTCAGATACGCAGTATTTT. Its protein product is CASSHASSYGSDTQYF.

The CDR3 here is CASSLEAGRNEKLFF. The CDR3 DNA reads TGCGCCAGCAGCTTGGAGGCAGGGAGAAATGAAAAACTGTTTTTT. This chain connects TRBV5-1 to TRBJ1-4, with a possible D match to TRBD1 (5 bases). V gave up 0 bases and J gave up 5 bases, with 11 bases separating them. The CDR3 is 15 residues long. Germline-derived CDR1 and CDR2 are SGHRS and YFSETQ.

As to this clone: In the same sample, other DNA sequences code for this CDR3. The rearrangement links TRBV10-3 to TRBJ2-1; unclear D gene. Per germline, CDR1 ENHRY and CDR2 SYGVKD. Trimming cost V 0 bases and J 6 bases, with 3 bases left between them. This CDR3 is built from 12 residues. CDR3 DNA: TGTGCCATCAGTGAGTCCGCCAATGAGCAGTTCTTC. It codes for CAISESANEQFF.

The genes are TRBV5-6 and TRBJ2-5, with TRBD2 matching over 9 bases. Per germline, CDR1 SGHDT and CDR2 YYEEEE. CDR3 length: 13 residues. Unmatched junction bases numbered 4, after V lost 5 bases and J lost 5 bases. The CDR3 DNA follows: TGTGCCAGCAGGGTAGCGGGGGTGGAGACCCAGTACTTC. Translating it yields CASRVAGVETQYF.

The V and J genes are TRBV7-3 and TRBJ1-2, with TRBD1 matching over 7 bases. J was trimmed by 1 base and V by 5 bases; bases with no gene match: 10. Germline CDR1 reads SGHTA; CDR2 reads FQGTGA. The CDR3 is 16 amino acids. The CDR3 DNA is TGTGCCAGCAGCCGGGGCGGACAGGACGGTAACTATGGCTACACCTTC. Translating gives CASSRGGQDGNYGYTF.

This chain connects TRBV5-1 to TRBJ1-1; no firm D call. The CDR3 is 15 amino acids. V lost 4 bases to trimming and J lost 2 bases, with 15 bases between them. Germline V gene data show CDR1 as SGHRS and CDR2 as YFSETQ. The CDR3 region is CASSPGAGLNTEAFF. Written as DNA, the CDR3 is TGCGCCAGCAGCCCTGGAGCGGGGTTAAACACTGAAGCTTTCTTT.

This chain links TRBV28 with TRBJ1-6; no definite D call. CDR3 length: 16 amino acids. V was pared by 8 bases and J by 3 bases, with 17 bases between. Germline V CDR1 and CDR2: MDHEN, SYDVKM. The chain's CDR3 is CASFRSQVLYNSPLHF. The CDR3 DNA is TGTGCCAGCTTCAGATCTCAAGTCCTCTATAATTCACCCCTCCACTTT.

The gene calls are TRBV6-5 and TRBJ2-7, with 12 bases identical to TRBD2. V was clipped by 6 bases and J by 3 bases; unmatched bases: 3. The CDR3 covers 14 residues. The germline V gene has CDR1 MNHEY and CDR2 SVGAGI. In DNA form, the CDR3 reads TGTGCCAGCAGCATGACTAGCGGGAGCTACGAGCAGTACTTC. The encoded protein is CASSMTSGSYEQYF.

The J gene is TRBJ2-3, the V gene TRBV5-1; D uncertain. Germline CDR1 reads SGHRS; CDR2 reads YFSETQ. V dropped 2 bases and J dropped 5 bases, with 6 bases sitting between them. This CDR3 spans 12 amino acids. CDR3 loop: CASSFKRDTQYF. The CDR3 DNA sequence: TGCGCCAGCAGCTTTAAAAGAGATACGCAGTATTTT.